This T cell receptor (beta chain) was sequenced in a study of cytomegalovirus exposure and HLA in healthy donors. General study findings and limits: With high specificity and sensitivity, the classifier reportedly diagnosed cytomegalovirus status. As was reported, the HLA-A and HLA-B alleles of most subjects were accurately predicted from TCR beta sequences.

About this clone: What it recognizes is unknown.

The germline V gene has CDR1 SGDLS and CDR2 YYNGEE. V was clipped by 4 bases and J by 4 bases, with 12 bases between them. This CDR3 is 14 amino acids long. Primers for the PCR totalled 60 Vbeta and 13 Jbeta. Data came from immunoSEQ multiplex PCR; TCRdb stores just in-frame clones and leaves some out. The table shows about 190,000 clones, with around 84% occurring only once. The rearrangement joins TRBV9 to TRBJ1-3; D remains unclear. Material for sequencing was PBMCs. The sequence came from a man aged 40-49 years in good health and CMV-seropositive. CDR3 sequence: CASSRPPGGNTIYF. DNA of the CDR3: TGTGCCAGCAGCCGACCTCCCGGGGGAAACACCATATATTTT. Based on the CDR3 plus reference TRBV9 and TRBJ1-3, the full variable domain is DSGVTQTPKHLITATGQRVTLRCSPRSGDLSVYWYQQSLDQGLQFLIQYYNGEERAKGNILERFSAQQFPDLHSELNLSSLELGDSALYFCASSRPPGGNTIYFGEGSWLTVV.